The present TCR beta chain was sequenced within a study of graft-versus-host responses after intestinal transplantation. Study-wide background: Isolated intestinal, liver-intestinal, or multivisceral transplants had been given to the recipients.

Assay: immunoSEQ multiplex PCR; the TCRdb copy retains only in-frame clones and omits some. The sample yields around 99,000 clones, around 90% seen once. Germline values: CDR1 WSHSY, CDR2 SAAADI. Trimming left V 6 bases short and J 4 bases short, with 13 bases between. This CDR3 contains 14 residues. Of note for this clone: No antigen is known for it.

Study outcomes and limitations: Researchers found GvH clones in recipient marrow, and some showed up first in ileum or blood. Allografts of patients with graft-donor T cell macrochimerism showed high graft-versus-host to host-versus-graft clone ratios. Declines in HvG clones occurring early post-transplant were associated with peak circulating GvH clone levels.

The chain carries TRBV10-2 and TRBJ1-3, with a weak D call TRBD1 (5 bases). The source is a human donor who was the organ donor for an intestinal transplant. Material: unstimulated CD4+ T cells sorted from spleen or lymph node cells, obtained before transplant. The CDR3 protein is CASRESGAGNTIYF. The CDR3 region has the DNA TGCGCCAGCAGGGAGAGCGGGGCCGGAAACACCATATATTTT.